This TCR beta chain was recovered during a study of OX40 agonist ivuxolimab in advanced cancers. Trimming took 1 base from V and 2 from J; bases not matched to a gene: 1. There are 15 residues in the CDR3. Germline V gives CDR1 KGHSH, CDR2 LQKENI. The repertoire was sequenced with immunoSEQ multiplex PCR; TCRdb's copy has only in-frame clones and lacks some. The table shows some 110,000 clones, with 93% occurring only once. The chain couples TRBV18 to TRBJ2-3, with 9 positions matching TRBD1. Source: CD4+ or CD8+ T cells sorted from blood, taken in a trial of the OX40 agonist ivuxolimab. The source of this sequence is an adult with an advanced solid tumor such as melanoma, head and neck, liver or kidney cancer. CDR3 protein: CASSPRTGVTDTQYF. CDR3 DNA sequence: TGTGCCAGCTCACCACGGACAGGGGTCACAGATACGCAGTATTTT.